What follows are 10 T cell receptor beta chains derived from one specimen sequenced in a study of T cells in Graves' hyperthyroidism and ophthalmopathy. Researchers took RNA transcripts and amplified the TCR beta CDR3 regions from them. Using the HTBI primer set, a first-round RT-PCR was run on the TCR CDR3. TCRdb passed the multiplex PCR reads through MiXCR, listing each CDR3 protein once. The table includes around 350,000 distinct CDR3 sequences, over 12% detected once. Material: blood. The receptor set was obtained from a woman aged 60-70 years with Graves' ophthalmopathy.

This clonotype was seen many times. The genes are TRBV5-1 and TRBJ2-1, with D possibly called TRBD1 or TRBD2 (5 bases each). Deletions cut 4 bases from V and 5 bases from J, with 13 bases between. The CDR3 length is 14 residues. Germline CDR1 is SGHRS and CDR2 is YFSETQ. CDR3 protein: CASSPGRAHNEQFF. In DNA form, the CDR3 reads TGCGCCAGCAGCCCGGGGCGCGCTCACAATGAGCAGTTCTTC.

The gene calls are TRBV20-1 and TRBJ2-5; 7 nucleotides agree with TRBD2. Germline CDR1 reads DFQATT; CDR2 reads SNEGSKA (reference sequence). The length of the CDR3 is 12 residues. Trimming removed 5 bases from V and 4 bases from J; junction bases left unmatched: 4. The DNA for the CDR3 is TGCAGTGCTTTATGGGGGGGAGAGACCCAGTACTTC. Residues: CSALWGGETQYF.

As regards this clonotype: A much larger clone is a single base away; this may be a read error. This chain links TRBV2 with TRBJ2-1; TRBD2 matches at 11 bases. Germline V gene sequence: CDR1 SNHLY, CDR2 FYNNEI. CDR3 length: 14 residues. The CDR3: CTSTTSGDYNEQFF. The CDR3 DNA follows: TGTACCAGCACGACTAGCGGGGATTACAATGAGCAGTTCTTC.

In its sample, this clonotype was seen a few times. The rearrangement uses TRBV20-1 and TRBJ2-3, with TRBD2 matching 14 bases. This CDR3 is 16 amino acids long. J lost 10 bases, V lost 0 bases, and 9 bases had no gene match. The germline gives CDR1 DFQATT, CDR2 SNEGSKA (reference sequence). The CDR3 coding sequence is TGCAGTGCTAGAGACGGGACTAGCGGGAGTTTCGAGGCGCAGTATTTT. This gives the protein CSARDGTSGSFEAQYF.

V usage is TRBV24-1 and J usage is TRBJ2-5, with 10 bases identical to TRBD1. CDR3 length: 19 amino acids. V lost 0 bases, J lost 2 bases, and 11 bases stayed unmatched. The V gene's germline CDR1 is KGHDR and CDR2 SFDVKD. The CDR3 protein is CATSDLGTGVLAGQETQYF. The DNA of the CDR3 is TGTGCCACCAGTGATTTGGGGACAGGGGTTTTGGCGGGGCAAGAGACCCAGTACTTC.

This clonotype was picked up one time. A much larger clone lies a single base off, so this may be a read error. This rearrangement joins TRBV10-1 to TRBJ2-1; 9 bases align to TRBD2. The length of the CDR3 is 15 residues. The V gene's germline CDR1 is WNHNN and CDR2 SYGVQD (reference sequence). CDR3 sequence (DNA): TGCGCCAGCAGTGATGGTCTAGCGGGAAGGAATGGGCAGTTCTTC. Amino acids: CASSDGLAGRNGQFF.

This clonotype was picked up a small number of times. The genes are TRBV30 and TRBJ1-6; D is ambiguous. This CDR3 comprises 12 residues. Trimming removed 7 bases at V and 8 bases at J, with 12 bases between. Germline V lookup: CDR1 GTSNPN, CDR2 SVGIG (reference sequence). CDR3: CAFSSIHSPLHF. The CDR3 coding sequence is TGTGCCTTTTCTTCAATCCATTCACCCCTCCACTTT. Full variable domain (rest looked up from reference TRBV30 and TRBJ1-6): SQTIHQWPATLVQPVGSPLSLECTVEGTSNPNLYWYRQAAGRGLQLLFYSVGIGQISSEVPQNLSASRPQDRQFILSSKKLLLSDSGFYLCAFSSIHSPLHFGNGTRLTVT.

This clonotype has a handful of counts. This chain connects TRBV4-1 to TRBJ2-3; D gene unclear. CDR3 length: 11 amino acids. The germline CDR1 and CDR2 sequences are MGHRA and YSYEKL. Trimming removed 8 bases from V and 2 bases from J, with 5 bases in between. The CDR3 bases are TGCGCCAGCCAGCTCACAGATACGCAGTATTTT. It encodes CASQLTDTQYF.

The table lists this clonotype with a few counts. This may be a read error, as it is one base from a much larger clone. The V call is TRBV28, the J call TRBJ2-1, with TRBD2 matching over 8 bases. The CDR3 is made up of 14 amino acids. Germline lookup yields CDR1 MDHEN and CDR2 SYDVKM. CDR3 bases: TGTGCCAGCACCCGGCGGAGCGGGGGCAATGAGCAGCTCTTC. It translates to CASTRRSGGNEQLF. Looking up the rest from reference TRBV28 and TRBJ2-1 gives the full variable domain: DVKVTQSSRYLVKRTGEKVFLECVQDMDHENMFWYRQDPGLGLRLIYFSYDVKMKEKGDIPEGYSVSREKKERFSLILESASTNQTSMYLCASTRRSGGNEQLFGPGTRLTVL.

This clonotype was observed a handful of times. The J gene is TRBJ2-1, the V gene TRBV5-4; TRBD2 matches 11 bases. Trimming cost V 0 bases and J 3 bases; bases outside gene matches: 11. The CDR3 is made up of 19 amino acids. The germline V gene encodes CDR1 SGHNT and CDR2 YYREEE (reference sequence). CDR3 region: CASSLGVAGGLRGYNEQFF. CDR3 nucleotides: TGTGCCAGCAGCTTGGGAGTAGCGGGAGGGTTACGGGGCTACAATGAGCAGTTCTTC.